This TCR beta chain appears in the sequencing data of a study of type 1 regulatory T cells. Study-level information: This in vitro CD4 product, T-allo10, is enriched for Tr1 cells and alloantigen-specific.

Trimming took off 4 bases at V and 6 bases at J, with 13 bases between the two ends. The length of the CDR3 is 13 residues. The germline V gene encodes CDR1 SGDLS and CDR2 YYNGEE. This clonotype was counted a few times. As yet, its antigen is unknown. One entry per CDR3 protein results from TCRdb running MiXCR on the reads. This sample has about 68,000 distinct CDR3 sequences; approximately 64% occur once, and the top ten carry 7.6%. Graft donor-derived T-allo10 cells were described as host-alloantigen-specific, anergic, and alloantigen-specifically suppressive. The chain combines TRBV9 with TRBJ1-2; TRBD1 is a possible D gene (5 bases). Sequencing used cultured T cells, either the whole culture or a sorted T cell fraction (not recorded which). Subset of the sample: Tr1-enriched cell product generated in vitro against host alloantigens. The TCR sequence derives from a human donor in good health. For the CDR3, the DNA is TGTGCCAGCAGCTTCAGGGAGTCGGATGGCTACACCTTC. This gives the protein CASSFRESDGYTF. The variable domain in full, completed from reference TRBV9 and TRBJ1-2, reads DSGVTQTPKHLITATGQRVTLRCSPRSGDLSVYWYQQSLDQGLQFLIQYYNGEERAKGNILERFSAQQFPDLHSELNLSSLELGDSALYFCASSFRESDGYTFGSGTRLTVV.